A single sample is the source of the 28 T cell receptor beta chains below, sequenced in a study of Ad26.COV2.S vaccination and SARS-CoV-2 variants. As to treatment: around 19 received Ad26.COV2.S at low or high dose, single or two shots; about 5 received placebo; per-sample allocation not given. After the first vaccine or placebo injection, samples were drawn on day 63. Profiled with immunoSEQ multiplex PCR; TCRdb holds only in-frame clones, not every one. The sample holds 300,000 to 500,000 clones; about nine tenths are singletons and the top ten take 3% to 3.5%. The source material was peripheral blood, sampled in a trial of Ad26.COV2.S vaccine versus placebo. Every receptor here comes from a person aged 18-60 years who received the Ad26.COV2.S COVID-19 vaccine or a placebo.

The chain combines TRBV13 with TRBJ1-1; no reliable D call. Trimming took off 5 bases at V and 1 base at J, with 11 bases between the two ends. The CDR3 consists of 14 residues. Germline CDR1 reads PRHDT; CDR2 reads FYEKMQ (reference sequence). The CDR3 sequence is CASSERTENTEAFF. As DNA, the CDR3 is TGTGCCAGCAGCGAGAGGACGGAGAACACTGAAGCTTTCTTT.

The V gene is TRBV19, the J gene TRBJ1-1; D uncertain. The CDR3 loop spans 15 amino acids. Germline CDR1 reads LNHDA; CDR2 reads SQIVND (reference sequence). V was cut by 5 bases and J by 0 bases, with 13 bases left in between. In DNA, the CDR3 is TGTGCCAGTAGTCCCGGGCCCGGAGTGAACACTGAAGCTTTCTTT. Translation gives CASSPGPGVNTEAFF.

The chain employs TRBV6-5 and TRBJ2-3; maybe TRBD2 (6 bases). The germline V gene encodes CDR1 MNHEY and CDR2 SVGAGI. CDR3 size: 11 residues. V gave up 10 bases and J gave up 6 bases, with 11 bases separating them. CDR3 DNA sequence: TGTGCCACTTTCAGCGGGGATACGCAGTATTTT. This gives the protein CATFSGDTQYF.

This clone has more than one count but fewer than ten. V and J are TRBV6-5 and TRBJ2-3; 10 bases match TRBD2. CDR3 length equals 16 residues. Germline assignment: CDR1 MNHEY and CDR2 SVGAGI. Trimming took 4 bases from V and 7 from J; bases not matched to a gene: 11. The CDR3 protein is CASSSVSSGGEHTQYF. CDR3 DNA sequence: TGTGCCAGCAGTTCCGTTTCTAGCGGGGGAGAACATACGCAGTATTTT.

Note on this clone: The same CDR3 arises from other DNA sequences in this sample as well. This chain's CDR3 is CASSLGRDTEAFF. The CDR3 nucleotides read TGTGCCAGCAGCTTAGGAAGGGACACTGAAGCTTTCTTT. The chain joins TRBV13 to TRBJ1-1; no clear D gene. The CDR3 runs to 13 residues. CDR1 and CDR2 (germline): PRHDT, FYEKMQ (reference sequence). Trimming pared 0 bases from V and 3 bases from J, leaving 5 bases between.

This rearrangement joins TRBV9 to TRBJ1-4; no definite D call. V lost 0 bases and J 5 bases, leaving 11 bases between the germline ends. Germline assignment: CDR1 SGDLS and CDR2 YYNGEE. CDR3 length: 15 amino acids. The CDR3, as DNA: TGTGCCAGCAGCGTAGGGGGTACGATAAATGAAAAACTGTTTTTT. Its protein product is CASSVGGTINEKLFF.

The chain uses TRBV11-2 and TRBJ1-2; the D gene is possibly TRBD1 (6 bases). V dropped 5 bases and J dropped 0 bases, with 19 bases sitting between them. This CDR3 comprises 17 residues. Looked up from germline, CDR1 is SGHAT and CDR2 is FQNNGV. The CDR3 reads CASSPLTGGSANYGYTF. The CDR3 nucleotides are TGTGCCAGCAGCCCTTTGACTGGGGGCTCTGCTAACTATGGCTACACCTTC.

As DNA, the CDR3 is TGTGCCAGTAGTATAGGAGGGGCCTCCGGGACCCAGTACTTC. As protein: CASSIGGASGTQYF. J is TRBJ2-5 and V is TRBV19; D tentatively reads TRBD1 or TRBD2 (5 bases each). This CDR3 has 14 amino acids. The germline gives CDR1 LNHDA, CDR2 SQIVND (reference sequence). Deletions cut 1 base from V and 7 bases from J, with 13 bases between.

The V gene is TRBV10-2, the J gene TRBJ1-1, with a possible D match to TRBD1 (5 bases). The CDR3 length is 14 residues. The germline V gene has CDR1 WSHSY and CDR2 SAAADI. V lost 6 bases and J lost 4, with 15 bases in between. The CDR3 loop reads CASRTGGLGTEAFF. DNA of the CDR3: TGCGCCAGCAGGACGGGGGGATTGGGCACTGAAGCTTTCTTT.

This clone came up a few times. The V gene is TRBV18, the J gene TRBJ1-2; perhaps TRBD1 as D (6 bases). V was shortened by 4 bases and J by 0 bases, with 15 bases between the two germline ends. This CDR3 spans 16 amino acids. Germline CDR1 is KGHSH and CDR2 is LQKENI. The CDR3 DNA reads TGTGCCAGCTCACAGAGGACAGCCCGTTCTAACTATGGCTACACCTTC. It is translated as CASSQRTARSNYGYTF.

This chain uses TRBV10-3 with TRBJ2-1; D call uncertain. The V end was cut by 0 bases, the J end by 4 bases, with 7 bases between. Germline V gene lookup returns CDR1 ENHRY and CDR2 SYGVKD. This CDR3 has 14 residues. The CDR3, as DNA: TGTGCCATCAGTGAGTCGTGGCCTTACAATGAGCAGTTCTTC. This codes for CAISESWPYNEQFF.

The V gene is TRBV6-2 or TRBV6-3, the J gene TRBJ1-1; tentative D call: TRBD1 (5 bases). In germline, CDR1 is MNHEY, CDR2 SVGEGT. The CDR3 is made up of 14 amino acids. V lost 2 bases, J lost 2 bases, and 9 bases lay in between. The DNA of the CDR3 is TGTGCCAGCAGTTACATCCAGGGTAACACTGAAGCTTTCTTT. It translates to CASSYIQGNTEAFF.

The rearrangement uses TRBV19 and TRBJ2-7; D is uncertain. Trimming pared 3 bases from V and 0 bases from J, leaving 12 bases between. The length of the CDR3 is 15 residues. Germline CDR1 is LNHDA and CDR2 is SQIVND (reference sequence). Here the CDR3 reads CASSIGPASSYEQYF. The DNA for the CDR3 is TGTGCCAGTAGTATCGGACCGGCGAGCTCCTACGAGCAGTACTTC.

The genes are TRBV9 and TRBJ1-1; D remains ambiguous. Germline assignment: CDR1 SGDLS and CDR2 YYNGEE. The CDR3 spans 14 residues. V was trimmed by 0 bases and J by 11 bases, leaving 17 bases between them. CDR3 DNA: TGTGCCAGCAGCGTAGCTGAGTTCAGACGGGCGGCTTTCTTT. This gives the protein CASSVAEFRRAAFF.

The chain carries TRBV5-1 and TRBJ1-2; 11 nucleotides align to TRBD1. V was pared by 3 bases and J by 2 bases, with 3 bases of the junction left unmatched. This CDR3 contains 15 residues. Germline lookup yields CDR1 SGHRS and CDR2 YFSETQ. CDR3 sequence (DNA): TGCGCCAGCAGCTGGGGGACAGGGGGAAACTATGGCTACACCTTC. This translates into CASSWGTGGNYGYTF. Full variable domain (outside the CDR3, taken from reference TRBV5-1 and TRBJ1-2): KAGVTQTPRYLIKTRGQQVTLSCSPISGHRSVSWYQQTPGQGLQFLFEYFSETQRNKGNFPGRFSGRQFSNSRSEMNVSTLELGDSALYLCASSWGTGGNYGYTFGSGTRLTVV.

CDR3 DNA: TGTGCCAGTAGTGTTAAAGGGGGGCGCACAGATACGCAGTATTTT. Amino acids: CASSVKGGRTDTQYF. V and J are TRBV19 and TRBJ2-3, with D possibly being TRBD1 or TRBD2 (6 bases each). V was pared by 5 bases and J by 1 base, with 13 bases between. CDR1 and CDR2 from the germline V gene are LNHDA and SQIVND (reference sequence). The CDR3 runs 15 residues.

This clone was recorded once. V gene TRBV12-5 combines with J gene TRBJ2-1; tentatively, D is TRBD1 or TRBD2 (5 bases each). The CDR3 has 14 residues. Germline-derived CDR1 and CDR2 are LGHNT and FRNRAP. V gave up 8 bases and J gave up 0 bases, with 11 bases separating them. The CDR3 DNA sequence: TGTGCTAGTATGTGGGGGAGCTCCTACAATGAGCAGTTCTTC. Protein product: CASMWGSSYNEQFF.

This clone showed up just once. The CDR3 DNA follows: TGTGCCAGCAGCCCGGCCGGCCAGGGCTACGAGCAGTACTTC. Protein product: CASSPAGQGYEQYF. This chain joins TRBV7-9 and TRBJ2-7; a possible D gene is TRBD1 (5 bases). V lost 5 bases and J 3 bases, leaving 14 bases between the germline ends. The germline V gene has CDR1 SEHNR and CDR2 FQNEAQ (reference sequence). The CDR3 has 14 residues.

V is TRBV7-8 and J is TRBJ1-6; tentatively, D is TRBD1 (6 bases). The CDR3 sequence is 16 residues long. V gave up 1 base and J gave up 10 bases, with 17 bases separating them. The V gene's germline CDR1 is SGHVS and CDR2 FQNEAQ. CDR3 region: CASSLVGGRSGSPLHF. CDR3 bases: TGTGCCAGCAGCTTAGTCGGGGGCAGGTCGGGATCACCCCTCCACTTT.

The chain has TRBV11-3 and TRBJ2-5, with D possibly being TRBD1 (6 bases). Trimming shortened V by 1 base and J by 3 bases, and 12 bases separated the two germline ends. CDR3 size: 15 residues. From germline, CDR1 is SGHNT and CDR2 YENEEA. The CDR3 DNA is TGTGCCAGCAGCTTAGGGCGGACAGTGAAAGAGACCCAGTACTTC. This codes for CASSLGRTVKETQYF.

The chain uses TRBV27 and TRBJ2-2, with D unresolved. Trimming took 6 bases from V and 7 from J, leaving 15 bases between them. Germline CDR1 is MNHEY and CDR2 is SMNVEV (reference sequence). The CDR3 spans 14 residues. The CDR3 is CASSLRVRFGELFF. DNA for the CDR3: TGTGCCAGCAGCTTAAGGGTTAGATTCGGGGAGCTGTTTTTT.

This chain joins TRBV19 and TRBJ1-1; TRBD1 agrees at 9 bases. This CDR3 region has 13 residues. Unmatched junction bases numbered 3, after V lost 6 bases and J lost 4 bases. Looked up from germline, CDR1 is LNHDA and CDR2 is SQIVND (reference sequence). The CDR3 reads CASRTGGRTEAFF. CDR3 sequence (DNA): TGTGCCAGTAGGACAGGGGGGCGCACTGAAGCTTTCTTT.

As for this clone: Sequence at one end of the junction differs from germline and may be a read error. The CDR3 nucleotides are TGTGCCAGCAGCTTTACTTCGGAGTCCCTATATGCCTACACCTTC. As protein: CASSFTSESLYAYTF. The chain has TRBV11-2 and TRBJ1-2; D remains ambiguous. Germline V gene data show CDR1 as SGHAT and CDR2 as FQNNGV. The CDR3 has 15 residues.

The V and J genes are TRBV18 and TRBJ1-1; a weak D match, TRBD1 (6 bases). CDR1 is KGHSH, CDR2 LQKENI, per germline. This CDR3 comprises 13 residues. The germline V and J ends were trimmed by 6 bases and 1 base, with 9 bases remaining between them. Here the CDR3 DNA reads TGTGCCAGCTCGGTGGGACAGAACACTGAAGCTTTCTTT. It translates to CASSVGQNTEAFF.

The chain recombines TRBV15 with TRBJ1-2, with unresolved D. The germline V gene encodes CDR1 LNHNV and CDR2 YYDKDF (reference sequence). Trimming took 2 bases from V and 0 from J, leaving 25 bases between them. The CDR3 totals 20 residues. Here the CDR3 reads CATSRLLFGSRAVPNYGYTF. In nucleotides, the CDR3 is TGTGCCACCAGCAGACTACTCTTCGGTTCGCGGGCAGTCCCTAACTATGGCTACACCTTC.

This chain joins TRBV6-2 or TRBV6-3 and TRBJ2-7; TRBD1 matches at 9 bases. Trimming cost V 6 bases and J 3 bases; bases outside gene matches: 3. The CDR3 consists of 13 residues. Germline-derived CDR1 and CDR2 are MNHEY and SVGEGT. The CDR3 region is CASSRQGVYEQYF. DNA of the CDR3: TGTGCCAGCAGCAGACAGGGGGTCTACGAGCAGTACTTC.

The chain combines TRBV25-1 with TRBJ1-3; TRBD1 aligns across 8 bases. The CDR3 has 14 residues. V was clipped by 8 bases and J by 2 bases; unmatched bases: 5. The germline V gene has CDR1 MGHDK and CDR2 SYGVNS. CDR3 nucleotide sequence: TGTGCCAGCCGGGACAGGAACCCTGGAAACACCATATATTTT. It specifies CASRDRNPGNTIYF.

The chain is built from TRBV6-1 and TRBJ2-7; TRBD1 aligns across 9 bases. V lost 2 bases and J lost 5; bases outside the gene matches: 7. The CDR3 totals 15 residues. Germline CDR1 MNHNS, CDR2 SASEGT. The CDR3 DNA follows: TGTGCCAGCAGTGAACGGCGGAGGGACAGGGACGAGCAGTACTTC. Residues: CASSERRRDRDEQYF.